Listed below are T cell receptor beta chains from one sample, sequenced in a study of cytomegalovirus exposure and HLA in healthy donors. Profiled with immunoSEQ multiplex PCR; TCRdb holds only in-frame clones, not every one. The sample shows 130,000 to 150,000 clones, nearly 80% of them seen only once. Sequencing was done on a sample of PBMCs. The origin of the receptors is a man between 35 and 55 years old in good health and CMV-seropositive. CDR3s include the opening cysteine and the closing phenylalanine or tryptophan. Each record gives: J gene, clone size, V gene, CDR3 protein. Clone sizes are given selectively: once, few, many, or a class where the clone is expanded.

>TRBJ2-5|NA|TRBV11-1
CASSEWRFQETQYF
>TRBJ2-7|few|TRBV7-3
CASSRTGGPYEQYF
>TRBJ2-3|few|TRBV30
CAWILPGPSPWDTDTQYF
>TRBJ2-1|NA|TRBV9
CASATSGSEQFF
>TRBJ1-1|few|TRBV6-6
CASSYSDSEAFF
>TRBJ1-3|NA|TRBV11-2
CASSYPGGGGNTIYF
>TRBJ1-6|NA|TRBV19
CASNSLLYNSPLHF
>TRBJ2-7|NA|TRBV7-9
CASSRNLQGDLDEQYF
>TRBJ1-5|once|TRBV6-1
CASIWGGQSNQPQHF
>TRBJ2-1|NA|TRBV11-2
CASSGSSGSPRYNEQFF
>TRBJ2-7|NA|TRBV27
CASSSGLAGSEQYF
>TRBJ2-1|NA|TRBV14
CASSLGLINEQFF
>TRBJ2-3|NA|TRBV28
CASIRQRGLADTQYF
>TRBJ2-7|NA|TRBV28
CASSPPPGVTYEQYF
>TRBJ1-1|few|TRBV6-1
CASNLQGSTEAFF
>TRBJ2-5|few|TRBV7-2
CASSLGGGFQETQYF
>TRBJ2-1|few|TRBV19
CASSQLAGGRHEQFF
>TRBJ2-6|few|TRBV9
CASSPREAGANVLTF
>TRBJ1-5|NA|TRBV18
CASSPALMNGNQPQHF
>TRBJ2-5|NA|TRBV5-4
CASSPGGQGWGETQYF
>TRBJ2-7|NA|TRBV18
CASSPPSSGRAGEQYF
>TRBJ2-6|NA|TRBV19
CASDTRSSGANVLTF
>TRBJ2-3|once|TRBV5-1
CASSESGSDAQYF
>TRBJ1-1|NA|TRBV19
CASTYRRSEAFF
>TRBJ2-7|NA|TRBV7-6
CASSRLEGEQYF
>TRBJ2-2|NA|TRBV19
CASKDSANTGELFF